The sequence of this T cell receptor beta chain was determined in a study of shared clonotypes between healthy human individuals. The overall study: Three men and a couple of women, aged 18 to 49, were donors.

Positive CCR7 selection of CD45RO-negative cells yielded the naive CD8 cells, and terminally differentiated effector memory CD45RA+ cells were excluded. With V trimmed by 0 bases and J by 6 bases, 3 bases remained unmatched. Germline V gene data show CDR1 as SGHAT and CDR2 as FQNNGV. The CDR3 runs 15 residues. This clone appeared once. The repertoire was sequenced with immunoSEQ multiplex PCR; TCRdb's copy has only in-frame clones and lacks some. The profile shows approximately 2,000,000 clones, 85% to 95% of them singletons. This TCR was sampled from a man between 18 and 35 years old in good health. Some clones in this sample may be carry-over from other donors' samples. Source material: naive CD8+ T cells from PBMCs. The chain couples TRBV11-2 to TRBJ2-2, with 8 bases matching TRBD2. CDR3 sequence (DNA): TGTGCCAGCAGCTTAGACGGGAGGGCCGCCGGGGAGCTGTTTTTT. Protein product: CASSLDGRAAGELFF.